The 7 T cell receptor beta chains below come from one sample, sequenced in a study of cytomegalovirus exposure and HLA in healthy donors. It was with 60 Vbeta and 13 Jbeta primers that the PCR ran. Profiled with immunoSEQ multiplex PCR; TCRdb holds only in-frame clones, not every one. Seen here are around 140,000 clones, roughly four fifths observed once, and the top ten hold around 8.1%. The sequenced sample consisted of PBMCs. These receptors all come from a woman between 50 and 59 years old in good health and CMV-seropositive.

The CDR3 sequence: CASSVGLSSYNEQFF. In DNA, the CDR3 is TGTGCCAGTAGTGTGGGACTTAGCTCCTACAATGAGCAGTTCTTC. The chain employs TRBV19 and TRBJ2-1; D possibly corresponds to TRBD2 (6 bases). V was clipped by 5 bases and J by 0 bases, with 11 bases between them. The germline V gene has CDR1 LNHDA and CDR2 SQIVND (reference sequence). CDR3 length equals 15 residues.

This chain uses TRBV11-2 with TRBJ2-1; D might be TRBD2 (6 bases). This CDR3 contains 17 residues. Germline V CDR1 and CDR2: SGHAT, FQNNGV. V was clipped by 5 bases and J by 0 bases, with 17 bases between them. CDR3 in DNA: TGTGCCAGCAGCGCCCCAGGACGGGGGAGCTCCTACAATGAGCAGTTCTTC. Protein product: CASSAPGRGSSYNEQFF.

The chain employs TRBV28 and TRBJ1-2; 9 bases fit TRBD1. Unmatched junction bases numbered 14, after V lost 9 bases and J lost 3 bases. Per the germline V gene, CDR1 is MDHEN and CDR2 is SYDVKM. This CDR3 comprises 16 residues. CDR3 residues: CASININRGPDYGYTF. In DNA, the CDR3 is TGTGCCAGTATAAATATAAACAGGGGGCCCGACTATGGCTACACCTTC.

V is TRBV12-5 and J is TRBJ1-3, with 8 bases identical to TRBD1. V trimming: 5 bases; J trimming: 2 bases; junction bases outside the gene matches: 14. CDR3 length equals 18 residues. Germline assignment: CDR1 LGHNT and CDR2 FRNRAP. CDR3 sequence reads: CASGQYPLRTGTGNTIYF. Written as DNA, the CDR3 is TGTGCTAGTGGTCAATATCCCTTAAGGACAGGGACTGGAAACACCATATATTTT.

In this sample, this clone turned up once. The chain combines TRBV7-3 with TRBJ2-2; D might be TRBD2 (6 bases). Deletions cut 4 bases from V and 3 bases from J, with 15 bases between. Germline V CDR1 and CDR2: SGHTA, FQGTGA. This CDR3 has 16 amino acids. The CDR3 nucleotides are TGTGCCAGCAGCTATCTAGCGCCCTCGGACACCGGGGAGCTGTTTTTT. Its translation is CASSYLAPSDTGELFF.

The chain carries TRBV29-1 and TRBJ2-3; 7 bases fit TRBD2. V lost 8 bases and J lost 1; bases outside the gene matches: 3. The CDR3 totals 12 residues. Germline CDR1 and CDR2: SQVTM and ANQGSEA. CDR3 sequence reads: CSFRGGTDTQYF. As DNA, the CDR3 is TGCAGCTTTCGGGGGGGCACAGATACGCAGTATTTT.

Written as DNA, the CDR3 is TGTGCCATCAGTGAGACAGGGGTTGAGCAGTACTTC. It specifies CAISETGVEQYF. The J gene is TRBJ2-7, the V gene TRBV10-3, with 7 bases fitting TRBD1. The CDR3 contains 12 residues. The ends lost 2 bases at V and 7 bases at J; junction bases unmatched: 2. Germline V gives CDR1 ENHRY, CDR2 SYGVKD.